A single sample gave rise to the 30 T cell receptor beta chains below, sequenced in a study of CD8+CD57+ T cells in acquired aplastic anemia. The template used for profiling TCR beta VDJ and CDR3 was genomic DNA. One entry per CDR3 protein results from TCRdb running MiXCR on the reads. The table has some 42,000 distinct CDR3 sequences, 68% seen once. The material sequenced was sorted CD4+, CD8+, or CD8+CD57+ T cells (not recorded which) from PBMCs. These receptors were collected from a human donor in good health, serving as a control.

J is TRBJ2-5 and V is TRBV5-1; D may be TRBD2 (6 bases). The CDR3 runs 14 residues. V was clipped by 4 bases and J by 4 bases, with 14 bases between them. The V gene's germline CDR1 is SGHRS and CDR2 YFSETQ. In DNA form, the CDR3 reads TGCGCCAGCAGCAGAGGGACTCCAGGAGAGACCCAGTACTTC. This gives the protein CASSRGTPGETQYF.

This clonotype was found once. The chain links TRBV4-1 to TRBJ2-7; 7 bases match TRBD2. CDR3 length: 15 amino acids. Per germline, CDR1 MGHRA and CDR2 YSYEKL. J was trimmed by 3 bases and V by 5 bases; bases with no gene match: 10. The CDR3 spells CASSLGGLEYYEQYF. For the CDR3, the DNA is TGCGCCAGCAGCTTGGGTGGACTAGAGTACTACGAGCAGTACTTC.

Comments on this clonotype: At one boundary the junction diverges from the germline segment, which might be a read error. The CDR3 sequence is CATRGEASTGELFF. The CDR3 DNA is TGCGCCACCAGGGGTGAGGCCAGCACCGGGGAGCTGTTTTTT. This rearrangement joins TRBV15 to TRBJ2-2; a possible D gene is TRBD1 (6 bases). The CDR3 runs to 14 residues. The germline gives CDR1 LNHNV, CDR2 YYDKDF (reference sequence). Combining the CDR3 with reference TRBV15 and TRBJ2-2 gives the whole variable domain DAMVIQNPRYQVTQFGKPVTLSCSQTLNHNVMYWYQQKSSQAPKLLFHYYDKDFNNEADTPDNFQSRRPNTSFCFLDIRSPGLGDTAMYLCATRGEASTGELFFGEGSRLTVL.

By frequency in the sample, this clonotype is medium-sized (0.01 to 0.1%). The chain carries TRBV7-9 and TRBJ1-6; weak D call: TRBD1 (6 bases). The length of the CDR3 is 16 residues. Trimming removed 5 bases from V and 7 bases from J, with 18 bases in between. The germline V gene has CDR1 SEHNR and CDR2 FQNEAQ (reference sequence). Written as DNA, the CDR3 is TGTGCCAGCAGCGGCGGACGGGGGACAAACAATTCACCCCTCCACTTT. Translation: CASSGGRGTNNSPLHF.

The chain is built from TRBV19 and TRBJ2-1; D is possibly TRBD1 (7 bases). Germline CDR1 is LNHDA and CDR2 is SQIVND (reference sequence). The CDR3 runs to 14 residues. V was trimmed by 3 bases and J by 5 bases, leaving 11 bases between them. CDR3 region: CASSIRRGDNEQFF. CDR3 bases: TGTGCCAGTAGTATCCGCAGGGGGGACAATGAGCAGTTCTTC.

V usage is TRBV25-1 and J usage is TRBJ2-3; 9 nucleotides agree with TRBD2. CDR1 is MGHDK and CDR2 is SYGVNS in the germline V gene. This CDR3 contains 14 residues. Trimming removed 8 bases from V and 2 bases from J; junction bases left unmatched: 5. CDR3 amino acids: CASGQRGDTDTQYF. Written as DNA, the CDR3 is TGTGCCAGCGGACAGCGGGGGGACACAGATACGCAGTATTTT.

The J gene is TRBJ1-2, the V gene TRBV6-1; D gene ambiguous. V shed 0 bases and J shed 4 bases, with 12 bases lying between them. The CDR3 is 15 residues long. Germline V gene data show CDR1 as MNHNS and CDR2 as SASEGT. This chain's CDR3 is CASSEAARFLYGYTF. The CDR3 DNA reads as TGTGCCAGCAGTGAAGCGGCCAGGTTTCTCTATGGCTACACCTTC.

Written as DNA, the CDR3 is TGCAGCGTTGCGGGGACAGGGCAAGAGACCCAGTACTTC. This codes for CSVAGTGQETQYF. The V call is TRBV29-1, the J call TRBJ2-5; 9 bases are a match to TRBD1. There are 13 residues in the CDR3. Germline V lookup: CDR1 SQVTM, CDR2 ANQGSEA. Trimming removed 4 bases from V and 2 bases from J; junction bases left unmatched: 2. The full variable domain, in which reference TRBV29-1 and TRBJ2-5 provide the parts outside the CDR3, is SAVISQKPSRDICQRGTSLTIQCQVDSQVTMMFWYRQQPGQSLTLIATANQGSEATYESGFVIDKFPISRPNLTFSTLTVSNMSPEDSSIYLCSVAGTGQETQYFGPGTRLLVL.

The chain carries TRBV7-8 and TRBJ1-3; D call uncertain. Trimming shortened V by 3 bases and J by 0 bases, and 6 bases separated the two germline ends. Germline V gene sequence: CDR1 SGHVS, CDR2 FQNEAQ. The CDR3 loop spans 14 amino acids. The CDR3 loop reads CASSLDYSGNTIYF. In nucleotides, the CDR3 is TGTGCCAGCAGCTTGGACTACTCTGGAAACACCATATATTTT.

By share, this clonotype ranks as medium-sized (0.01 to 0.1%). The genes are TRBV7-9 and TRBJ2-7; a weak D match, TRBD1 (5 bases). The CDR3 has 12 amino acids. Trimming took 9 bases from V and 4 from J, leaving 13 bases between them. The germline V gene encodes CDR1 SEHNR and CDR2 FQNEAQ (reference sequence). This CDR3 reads CASGAVPYEQYF. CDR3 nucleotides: TGTGCCAGTGGGGCAGTACCTTACGAGCAGTACTTC.

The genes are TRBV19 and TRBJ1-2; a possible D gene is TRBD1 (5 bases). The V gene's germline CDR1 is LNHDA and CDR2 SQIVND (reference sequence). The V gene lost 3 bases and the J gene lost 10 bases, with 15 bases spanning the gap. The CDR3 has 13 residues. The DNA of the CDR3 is TGTGCCAGTAGTATCGGGCAGGGATTTGACTACACCTTC. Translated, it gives CASSIGQGFDYTF.

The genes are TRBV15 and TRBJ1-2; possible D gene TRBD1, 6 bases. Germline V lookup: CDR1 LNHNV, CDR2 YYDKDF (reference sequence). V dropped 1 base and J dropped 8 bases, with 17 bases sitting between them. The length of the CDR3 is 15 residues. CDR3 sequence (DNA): TGTGCCACCAGCAGAGCAGAGCAGGGGTCACAGGGCTACACCTTC. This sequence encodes CATSRAEQGSQGYTF. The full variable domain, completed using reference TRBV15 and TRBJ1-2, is DAMVIQNPRYQVTQFGKPVTLSCSQTLNHNVMYWYQQKSSQAPKLLFHYYDKDFNNEADTPDNFQSRRPNTSFCFLDIRSPGLGDTAMYLCATSRAEQGSQGYTFGSGTRLTVV.

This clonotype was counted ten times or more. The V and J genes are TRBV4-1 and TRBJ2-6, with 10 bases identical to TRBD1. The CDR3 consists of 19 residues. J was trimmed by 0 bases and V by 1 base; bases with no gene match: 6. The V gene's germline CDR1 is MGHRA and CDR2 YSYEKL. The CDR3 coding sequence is TGCGCCAGCAGCCAAGTAAGGACAGGGGGGAGCTCTGGGGCCAACGTCCTGACTTTC. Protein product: CASSQVRTGGSSGANVLTF.

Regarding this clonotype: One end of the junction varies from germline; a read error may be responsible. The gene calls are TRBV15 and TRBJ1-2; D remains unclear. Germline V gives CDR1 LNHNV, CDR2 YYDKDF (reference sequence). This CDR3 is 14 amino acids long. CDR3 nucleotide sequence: TGTGCCACCGGCAGAGAGGGCGGAACCTATGGCTACACCTTC. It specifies CATGREGGTYGYTF. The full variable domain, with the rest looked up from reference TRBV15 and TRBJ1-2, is DAMVIQNPRYQVTQFGKPVTLSCSQTLNHNVMYWYQQKSSQAPKLLFHYYDKDFNNEADTPDNFQSRRPNTSFCFLDIRSPGLGDTAMYLCATGREGGTYGYTFGSGTRLTVV.

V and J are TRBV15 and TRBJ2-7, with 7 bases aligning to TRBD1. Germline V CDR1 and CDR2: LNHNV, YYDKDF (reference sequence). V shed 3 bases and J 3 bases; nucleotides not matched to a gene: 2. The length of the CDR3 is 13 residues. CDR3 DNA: TGTGCCACCAGCAGTAACAGGGGCTACGAGCAGTACTTC. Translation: CATSSNRGYEQYF.

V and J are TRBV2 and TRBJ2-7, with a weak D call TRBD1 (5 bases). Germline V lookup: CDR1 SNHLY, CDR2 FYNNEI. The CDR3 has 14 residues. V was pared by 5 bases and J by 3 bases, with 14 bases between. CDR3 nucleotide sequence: TGTGCCAGCAGTCCCAGGGCCCCCGGCTACGAGCAGTACTTC. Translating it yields CASSPRAPGYEQYF.

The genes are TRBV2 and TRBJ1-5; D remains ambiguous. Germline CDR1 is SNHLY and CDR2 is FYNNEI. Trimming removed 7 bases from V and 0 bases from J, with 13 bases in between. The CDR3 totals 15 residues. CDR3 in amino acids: CASTKERISNQPQHF. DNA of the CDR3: TGTGCCAGCACCAAGGAACGAATTAGCAATCAGCCCCAGCATTTT.

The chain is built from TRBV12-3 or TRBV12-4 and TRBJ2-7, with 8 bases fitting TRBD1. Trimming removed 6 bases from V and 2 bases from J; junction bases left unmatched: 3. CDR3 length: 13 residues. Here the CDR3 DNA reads TGTGCCAGCAGCCCGGGACAGGCCTACGAGCAGTACTTC. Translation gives CASSPGQAYEQYF.

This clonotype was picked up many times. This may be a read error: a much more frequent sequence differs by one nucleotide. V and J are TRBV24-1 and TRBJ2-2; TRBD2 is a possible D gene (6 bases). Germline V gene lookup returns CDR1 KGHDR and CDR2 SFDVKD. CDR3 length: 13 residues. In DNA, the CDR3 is TGTGCCACCAGTGGGGGGGAGACCGGGGGGCTGTTTTTT. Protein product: CATSGGETGGLFF.

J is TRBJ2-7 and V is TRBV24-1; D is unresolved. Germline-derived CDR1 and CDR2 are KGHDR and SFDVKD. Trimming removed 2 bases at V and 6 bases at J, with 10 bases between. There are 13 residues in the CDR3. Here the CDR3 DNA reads TGTGCCACCAGTGATTCCGTCCAGCGCGAGCAGTACTTC. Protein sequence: CATSDSVQREQYF.

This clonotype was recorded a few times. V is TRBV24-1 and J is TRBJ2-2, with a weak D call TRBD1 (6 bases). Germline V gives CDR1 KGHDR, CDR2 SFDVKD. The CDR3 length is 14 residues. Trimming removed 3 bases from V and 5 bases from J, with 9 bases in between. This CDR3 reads CATSDAQGTGELFF. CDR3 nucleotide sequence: TGTGCCACCAGTGATGCACAGGGAACCGGGGAGCTGTTTTTT.

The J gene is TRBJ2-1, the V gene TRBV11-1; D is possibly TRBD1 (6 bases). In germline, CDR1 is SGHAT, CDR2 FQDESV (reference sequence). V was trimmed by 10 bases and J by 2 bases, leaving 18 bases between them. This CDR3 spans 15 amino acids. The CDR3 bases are TGTGCCACCCTCCGCGACAGGAGCACCTACAATGAGCAGTTCTTC. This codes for CATLRDRSTYNEQFF.

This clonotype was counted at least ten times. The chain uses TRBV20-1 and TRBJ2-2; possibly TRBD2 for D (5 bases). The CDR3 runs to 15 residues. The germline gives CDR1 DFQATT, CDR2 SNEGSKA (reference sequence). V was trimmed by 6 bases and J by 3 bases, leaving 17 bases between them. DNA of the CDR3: TGCAGTGCCCTAAGGGCTAGCCGCGACACCGGGGAGCTGTTTTTT. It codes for CSALRASRDTGELFF.

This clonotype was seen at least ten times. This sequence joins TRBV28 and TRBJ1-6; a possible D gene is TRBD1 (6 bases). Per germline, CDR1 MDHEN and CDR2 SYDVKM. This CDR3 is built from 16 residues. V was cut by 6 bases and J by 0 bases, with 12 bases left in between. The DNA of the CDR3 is TGTGCCAGCAGAAACAGGGCCTACTCCTATAATTCACCCCTCCACTTT. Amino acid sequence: CASRNRAYSYNSPLHF.

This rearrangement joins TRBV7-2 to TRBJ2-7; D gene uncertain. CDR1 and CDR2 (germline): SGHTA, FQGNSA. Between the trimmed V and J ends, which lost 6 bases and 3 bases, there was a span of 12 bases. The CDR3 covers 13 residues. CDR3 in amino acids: CASRPTQIYEQYF. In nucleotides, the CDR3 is TGTGCCAGCAGACCCACCCAGATCTACGAGCAGTACTTC. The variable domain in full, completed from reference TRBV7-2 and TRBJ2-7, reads GAGVSQSPSNKVTEKGKDVELRCDPISGHTALYWYRQSLGQGLEFLIYFQGNSAPDKSGLPSDRFSAERTGGSVSTLTIQRTQQEDSAVYLCASRPTQIYEQYFGPGTRLTVT.

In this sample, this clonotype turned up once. The CDR3 region has the DNA TGTGCCACCAGTCCAGCCGGGGGGGATGACTACAATGAGCAGTTCTTC. Its translation is CATSPAGGDDYNEQFF. The chain couples TRBV24-1 to TRBJ2-1; 8 positions agree with TRBD2. The CDR3 runs 16 residues. With V trimmed by 6 bases and J by 3 bases, 9 bases remained unmatched. The germline gives CDR1 KGHDR, CDR2 SFDVKD.

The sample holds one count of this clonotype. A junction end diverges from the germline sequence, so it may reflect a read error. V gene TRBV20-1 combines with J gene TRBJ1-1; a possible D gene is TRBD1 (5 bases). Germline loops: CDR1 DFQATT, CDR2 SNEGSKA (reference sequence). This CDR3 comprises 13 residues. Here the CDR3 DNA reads TGCAGTGCTAGTGACATCGAGGGGACTGAAGCTCTCTTT. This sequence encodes CSASDIEGTEALF.

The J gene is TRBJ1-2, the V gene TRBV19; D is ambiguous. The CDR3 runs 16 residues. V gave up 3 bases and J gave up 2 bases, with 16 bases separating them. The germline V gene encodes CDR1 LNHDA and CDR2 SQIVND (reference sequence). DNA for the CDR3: TGTGCCAGTAGTATTTTAGCCGTGGGCTGGAACTATGGCTACACCTTC. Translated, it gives CASSILAVGWNYGYTF.

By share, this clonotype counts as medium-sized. For the CDR3, the DNA is TGTGCCAGCAGCTTTGCGATAAACACTGAAGCTTTCTTT. This translates into CASSFAINTEAFF. The gene calls are TRBV7-2 and TRBJ1-1; D remains ambiguous. CDR3 length equals 13 residues. Deletions cut 3 bases from V and 2 bases from J, with 7 bases between. CDR1 and CDR2 (germline): SGHTA, FQGNSA.

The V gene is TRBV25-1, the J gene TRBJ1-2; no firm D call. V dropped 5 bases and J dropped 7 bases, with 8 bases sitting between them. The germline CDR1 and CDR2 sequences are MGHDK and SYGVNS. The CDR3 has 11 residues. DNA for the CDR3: TGTGCCAGCAGTTCCGGGGTTGGCTACACCTTC. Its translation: CASSSGVGYTF.